This is a list of T cell receptor beta chains from one sample in a study of cytotoxic CD8 clonotypes in ibrutinib-treated CLL. The method was immunoSEQ multiplex PCR; TCRdb's version includes in-frame clones alone and lacks a portion of them. Among 130,000 or so clones listed, approximately 80% were seen once. The material was PBMCs, obtained after 24 months of ibrutinib treatment. The receptor set was obtained from a human donor with chronic lymphocytic leukemia. Both conserved end residues are part of each CDR3. The order of the fields is J gene, D gene, V gene, clone size, CDR3 DNA, CDR3 protein. The D gene is left open where the match is weak. The size field is filled for only some rows; it gives once, few, many or a size class.

TRBJ2-5 TRBD1 TRBV7-2 once TGTGCCAGCAGCTTAAAGGGACAGGGGTTAATAGGGAAAGAGACCCAGTACTTC CASSLKGQGLIGKETQYF
TRBJ2-1 - TRBV25-1 once TGTGCCAGCAGTGAGCCCCCCGGAAGTAATGAGCAGTTCTTC CASSEPPGSNEQFF
TRBJ2-3 TRBD1 TRBV27 - TGTGCCAGCAGTTACGGACAGGGTAGGGATACGCAGTATTTT CASSYGQGRDTQYF
TRBJ2-3 - TRBV29-1 - TGCAGCGTTGAAGATGTGGGGGCGGATACGCAGTATTTT CSVEDVGADTQYF
TRBJ1-2 - TRBV18 - TGTGCCAGCTCACCATCATGGGACACCACATATGGCTACACCTTC CASSPSWDTTYGYTF
TRBJ1-4 - TRBV4-3 - TGCGCCAGCAGCCAAGATTTATTGCAAGATAATGAAAAACTGTTTTTT CASSQDLLQDNEKLFF
TRBJ2-7 TRBD2 TRBV9 - TGTGCCAGCAGCCAGGACCCTTCGGGGGGCGAGCAGTACTTC CASSQDPSGGEQYF
TRBJ2-7 - TRBV30 - TGTGCCTGGAGTGGGGGAGGACCCTCCTACGAGCAGTACTTC CAWSGGGPSYEQYF
TRBJ1-1 - TRBV14 - TGTGCCAGCAGCCAAGATCACCATATGACTGAAGCTTTCTTT CASSQDHHMTEAFF
TRBJ2-5 - TRBV21-1 - TGTGCCAGCAGCAAACCAGGGTTCACCCAAGAGACCCAGTACTTC CASSKPGFTQETQYF
TRBJ2-2 - TRBV7-7 few TGTGCCAGCAGCTTATCCCTAACCGATGCCCTGAACAGTCACGGGGAGCTGTTTTTT CASSLSLTDALNSHGELFF
TRBJ2-7 TRBD1 TRBV7-9 - TGTGCCAGCAGCCCCGGGGACAGCTCCTACGAGCAGTACTTC CASSPGDSSYEQYF
TRBJ1-5 - TRBV7-2 - TGTGCCAGTGCCGGGACTATGAATCAGCCCCAGCATTTT CASAGTMNQPQHF
TRBJ2-2 TRBD2 TRBV9 - TGTGCCAGCAGCGTAGTGCCAGCGGGGGGTGATGTCGGGGAGCTGTTTTTT CASSVVPAGGDVGELFF
TRBJ1-1 TRBD1 TRBV19 - TGTGCCAGTAGTATCTCCGGGACAGGGGGTAGCACTGAAGCTTTCTTT CASSISGTGGSTEAFF
TRBJ1-2 - TRBV10-3 - TGTGCCATCAGTGAGAACAGGGTCGGCTATGGCTACACCTTC CAISENRVGYGYTF
TRBJ1-5 - TRBV7-2 - TGTGCCAGCAGCTTAGATAGACAGACCAATCAGCCCCAGCATTTT CASSLDRQTNQPQHF
TRBJ1-1 TRBD1 TRBV27 - TGTGCCAGCAGTGAACAGGGGAGGAACACTGAAGCTTTCTTT CASSEQGRNTEAFF
TRBJ2-1 TRBD2 TRBV19 - TGTGCCACTGGTCCGACGACTAGCGGGGGGGCCTATGAGCAGTTCTTC CATGPTTSGGAYEQFF
TRBJ1-1 - TRBV6-1 - TGTGCCAGCAGTGAATATCTCGGACAGAACACTGAAGCTTTCTTT CASSEYLGQNTEAFF
TRBJ2-1 TRBD2 TRBV2 - TGTGCCAGCACGGTTGGTCTAGCGGGGTACAATGAGCAGTTCTTC CASTVGLAGYNEQFF
TRBJ2-1 TRBD2 TRBV30 - TGTGCCTTGGAAGCGGGGGGGCGAAATGAGCAGTTCTTC CALEAGGRNEQFF
TRBJ2-3 - TRBV9 - TGTGCCAGCAGCGTAGGAGCCCCTTGGGGTGTTAGCACAGATACGCAGTATTTT CASSVGAPWGVSTDTQYF
TRBJ2-1 - TRBV10-2 - TGCGCCAGCAGTTCGGGACGACAAATTGACAATGAGCAGTTCTTC CASSSGRQIDNEQFF
TRBJ2-7 TRBD1 TRBV19 - TGTGCCAGTAGTACCCCGGGACAGAAGTACGAGCAGTACTTC CASSTPGQKYEQYF
TRBJ2-3 TRBD2 TRBV7-6 - TGTGCCAGCAGCCCCAATAGCGGGGGGGCGTCAGATACGCAGTATTTT CASSPNSGGASDTQYF
TRBJ1-2 - TRBV7-9 - TGTGCCAGCAGCCCAGGACAGATTTTACCCTATGGCTACACCTTC CASSPGQILPYGYTF
TRBJ1-5 TRBD1 TRBV19 once TGTGCCAGTAGCGGGACAGACCCAGGTGAGCCCCAGCATTTT CASSGTDPGEPQHF